A selection of T cell receptor beta chains follows, all from one sample in a study of OX40 agonist ivuxolimab in advanced cancers. Clones were sequenced by immunoSEQ multiplex PCR, and TCRdb holds only the in-frame ones, with some missing. The data hold some 100,000 clones, with around 93% observed a single time. This specimen consisted of CD4+ or CD8+ T cells sorted from blood, obtained in a trial of the OX40 agonist ivuxolimab. Every receptor here comes from an adult with an advanced solid tumor such as melanoma, head and neck, liver or kidney cancer. Both conserved end residues are part of each CDR3. D genes are given only for firm matches. Some rows mark clone size as missing; the rest say once, few, many or name a class of expanded clone.

size: NA; D: NA; V: TRBV5-1; J: TRBJ1-4; CDR3: CASSLASSRVEKLFF; DNA: TGCGCCAGCAGCTTGGCCTCTTCTAGGGTAGAAAAACTGTTTTTT
size: NA; D: NA; V: TRBV7-2; J: TRBJ1-5; CDR3: CASSQTGYNQPQHF; DNA: TGTGCCAGCAGCCAAACAGGGTACAATCAGCCCCAGCATTTT
size: few; D: TRBD1; V: TRBV7-2; J: TRBJ1-2; CDR3: CASSSSGQLNYGYTF; DNA: TGTGCCAGCAGCAGCTCGGGACAGCTAAACTATGGCTACACCTTC
size: NA; D: NA; V: TRBV14; J: TRBJ2-7; CDR3: CASSRGDGNSYEQYF; DNA: TGTGCCAGCAGCCGGGGAGACGGGAATTCCTACGAGCAGTACTTC
size: once; D: NA; V: TRBV28; J: TRBJ2-3; CDR3: CASSFTALDTDTQYF; DNA: TGTGCCAGCAGTTTCACAGCTCTGGACACAGATACGCAGTATTTT
size: NA; D: NA; V: TRBV9; J: TRBJ2-5; CDR3: CASSVGWGPETQYF; DNA: TGTGCCAGCAGCGTAGGCTGGGGGCCCGAGACCCAGTACTTC
size: NA; D: NA; V: TRBV7-2; J: TRBJ2-7; CDR3: CASSRLRGSKAAYEQYF; DNA: TGTGCCAGCAGCCGCCTCCGGGGATCAAAGGCCGCTTACGAGCAGTACTTC
size: once; D: NA; V: TRBV28; J: TRBJ2-5; CDR3: CASSSPGTQYF; DNA: TGTGCCAGCAGTTCCCCAGGGACCCAGTACTTC
size: NA; D: NA; V: TRBV18; J: TRBJ2-5; CDR3: CASSPPGRETQYF; DNA: TGTGCCAGCTCACCACCGGGCCGGGAGACCCAGTACTTC
size: NA; D: TRBD1; V: TRBV5-6; J: TRBJ1-2; CDR3: CASTTPGQGDRGYTF; DNA: TGTGCCAGCACCACCCCGGGACAGGGGGATCGTGGCTACACCTTC
size: NA; D: TRBD1; V: TRBV28; J: TRBJ2-7; CDR3: CASSFSGTGGSEQYF; DNA: TGTGCCAGCAGTTTCTCCGGGACAGGGGGCTCCGAGCAGTACTTC
size: NA; D: TRBD2; V: TRBV14; J: TRBJ2-7; CDR3: CASSERLASEQYF; DNA: TGTGCCAGCAGCGAAAGACTAGCGAGTGAGCAGTACTTC
size: NA; D: NA; V: TRBV29-1; J: TRBJ2-5; CDR3: CSVETLGEAAQYF; DNA: TGCAGCGTCGAAACCCTCGGGGAGGCGGCCCAGTACTTC
size: NA; D: NA; V: TRBV7-2; J: TRBJ2-4; CDR3: CASSYNGVLRYF; DNA: TGTGCCAGCAGTTACAATGGGGTTTTAAGGTACTTC
size: NA; D: TRBD1; V: TRBV7-9; J: TRBJ2-7; CDR3: CASSPRDRAKPYEQYF; DNA: TGTGCCAGCAGCCCACGGGACAGGGCAAAACCCTACGAGCAGTACTTC
size: once; D: NA; V: TRBV5-1; J: TRBJ2-7; CDR3: CASSLNIGFEQYF; DNA: TGCGCCAGCAGCTTGAATATCGGGTTCGAGCAGTACTTC
size: NA; D: NA; V: TRBV18; J: TRBJ1-1; CDR3: CASSPDREAFF; DNA: TGTGCCAGCTCTCCAGACCGTGAAGCTTTCTTT
size: NA; D: TRBD2; V: TRBV7-9; J: TRBJ2-2; CDR3: CASSRTSGRGTGELFF; DNA: TGTGCCAGCAGCCGGACTAGCGGGAGGGGAACCGGGGAGCTGTTTTTT
size: NA; D: TRBD1; V: TRBV7-9; J: TRBJ2-5; CDR3: CASSLVITRDRAGETQYF; DNA: TGTGCCAGCAGCTTAGTAATCACGAGGGACAGGGCAGGAGAGACCCAGTACTTC
size: NA; D: TRBD1; V: TRBV2; J: TRBJ2-7; CDR3: CASREDRGRYEQYF; DNA: TGTGCCAGCAGAGAGGACAGGGGGCGATACGAGCAGTACTTC
size: NA; D: NA; V: TRBV15; J: TRBJ1-4; CDR3: CATSRGPTNEKLFF; DNA: TGTGCCACCAGCAGAGGCCCCACTAATGAAAAACTGTTTTTT
size: NA; D: NA; V: TRBV5-6; J: TRBJ1-1; CDR3: CASSGGQNTEAFF; DNA: TGTGCCAGCAGCGGGGGACAGAACACTGAAGCTTTCTTT
size: NA; D: TRBD2; V: TRBV28; J: TRBJ2-1; CDR3: CASSPFKREGFF; DNA: TGTGCCAGCAGTCCCTTTAAGAGGGAGGGGTTCTTC
size: NA; D: NA; V: TRBV2; J: TRBJ1-4; CDR3: CAHTGANEKLFF; DNA: TGTGCCCACACAGGCGCAAATGAAAAACTGTTTTTT
size: NA; D: NA; V: TRBV28; J: TRBJ1-5; CDR3: CASSSSGEYLGNQPQHF; DNA: TGTGCCAGCAGCTCGTCCGGAGAGTATTTAGGCAATCAGCCCCAGCATTTT
size: few; D: NA; V: TRBV21-1; J: TRBJ2-7; CDR3: CASSKLVRREQYF; DNA: TGTGCCAGCAGCAAACTAGTTCGTCGCGAGCAGTACTTC
size: NA; D: NA; V: TRBV7-2; J: TRBJ2-7; CDR3: CASNPSGTASYEQYF; DNA: TGTGCCAGCAACCCCAGCGGGACAGCCTCCTACGAGCAGTACTTC
size: NA; D: TRBD1; V: TRBV15; J: TRBJ1-2; CDR3: CATAGQGVSGYTF; DNA: TGTGCCACCGCTGGACAGGGGGTTAGTGGCTACACCTTC
size: NA; D: TRBD1; V: TRBV2; J: TRBJ1-5; CDR3: CASMGQGGQPQHF; DNA: TGTGCCAGCATGGGACAGGGTGGTCAGCCCCAGCATTTT
size: few; D: TRBD1; V: TRBV5-1; J: TRBJ1-2; CDR3: CASSLVSRDRLNYGYTF; DNA: TGCGCCAGCAGCTTGGTCTCCCGGGACAGGTTAAACTATGGCTACACCTTC
size: NA; D: NA; V: TRBV4-2; J: TRBJ2-1; CDR3: CASSQARGGYNEQFF; DNA: TGTGCCAGCAGCCAAGCCCGTGGAGGATACAATGAGCAGTTCTTC
size: NA; D: NA; V: TRBV2; J: TRBJ1-1; CDR3: CASSLETGGATEAFF; DNA: TGTGCCAGCAGTCTGGAAACAGGTGGGGCCACTGAAGCTTTCTTT